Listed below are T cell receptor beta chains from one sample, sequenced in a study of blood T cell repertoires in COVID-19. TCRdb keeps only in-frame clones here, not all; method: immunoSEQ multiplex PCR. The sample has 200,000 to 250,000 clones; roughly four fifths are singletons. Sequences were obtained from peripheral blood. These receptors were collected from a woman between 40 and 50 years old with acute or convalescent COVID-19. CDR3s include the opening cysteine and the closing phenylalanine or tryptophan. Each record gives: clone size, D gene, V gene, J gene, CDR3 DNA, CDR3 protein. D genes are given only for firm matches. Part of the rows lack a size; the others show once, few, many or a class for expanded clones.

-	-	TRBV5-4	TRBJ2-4	TGTGCCAGCAGCCCCGTCGGGGGAAGGATTCAGTACTTC	CASSPVGGRIQYF
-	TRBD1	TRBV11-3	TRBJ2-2	TGTGCCAGCAGCTTCGGTGGACAGGGGCGATACCACACCGGGGAGCTGTTTTTT	CASSFGGQGRYHTGELFF
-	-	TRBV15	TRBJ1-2	TGTGCCACCAGCAGTACGAAAAGCGGCTACACCTTC	CATSSTKSGYTF
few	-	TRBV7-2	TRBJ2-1	TGTGCCAGCAGCTCGCCGGGACTTTCCTACAATGAGCAGTTCTTC	CASSSPGLSYNEQFF
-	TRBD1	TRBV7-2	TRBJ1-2	TGTGCCAGCAGTCGGACAGGGGGCGAGGGCTATGGCTACACCTTC	CASSRTGGEGYGYTF
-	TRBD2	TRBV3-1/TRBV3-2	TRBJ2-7	TGTGCCAGCAGACACTCGGGGGGGGCACACGAGCAGTACTTC	CASRHSGGAHEQYF
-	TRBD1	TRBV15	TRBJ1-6	TGTGCCACCAGCAGAGACTTAGGACAGGTGGATTCACCCCTCCACTTT	CATSRDLGQVDSPLHF
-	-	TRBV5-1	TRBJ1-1	TGCGCCAGCAGCTTGGGGGGAGGGGACACTGAAGCTTTCTTT	CASSLGGGDTEAFF
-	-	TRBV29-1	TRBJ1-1	TGCAGCGTCGCCCCCGGGGCTGAAGCTTTCTTT	CSVAPGAEAFF
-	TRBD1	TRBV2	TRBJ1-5	TGTGCCAGCAAGACAGGGGGCTATAGCAATCAGCCCCAGCATTTT	CASKTGGYSNQPQHF
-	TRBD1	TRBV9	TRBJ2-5	TGTGCCAGCGGCGAGGGGGCGGGTCCAGGGGAGACCCAGTACTTC	CASGEGAGPGETQYF
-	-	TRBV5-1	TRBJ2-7	TGCGCCAGCAGCTTCCAACTCCAAGGCCCGGGCTACGAGCAGTACTTC	CASSFQLQGPGYEQYF
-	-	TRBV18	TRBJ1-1	TGTGCCAGCGCACACGGTCCGAACACTGAAGCTTTCTTT	CASAHGPNTEAFF
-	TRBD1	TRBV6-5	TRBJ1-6	TGTGCCAGCAGTTACCGGACAGGGCAGGGTAATTCACCCCTCCACTTT	CASSYRTGQGNSPLHF
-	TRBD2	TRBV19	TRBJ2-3	TGTGCCAGTAGTATGGCGGGGGGTACCACAGATACGCAGTATTTT	CASSMAGGTTDTQYF
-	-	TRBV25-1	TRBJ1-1	TGTGCCAGCAGTGGATGGAGGGAAGCTTTCTTT	CASSGWREAFF
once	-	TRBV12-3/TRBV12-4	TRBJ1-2	TGTGCCAGCAGTTTTAATAAGGGAGACGGCTACACCTTC	CASSFNKGDGYTF
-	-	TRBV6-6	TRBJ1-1	TGTGCCAGCACCCCCTCCTGGGGGGGAACGAACACTGAAGCTTTCTTT	CASTPSWGGTNTEAFF
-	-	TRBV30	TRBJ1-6	TGTGCCTGGAGGACACATCCCCTATCGAGCTCCTATAATTCACCCCTCCACTTT	CAWRTHPLSSSYNSPLHF
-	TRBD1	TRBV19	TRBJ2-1	TGTGCCAGTAGCCCCCCCCCTGACAGGGACCTCTACAATGAGCAGTTCTTC	CASSPPPDRDLYNEQFF
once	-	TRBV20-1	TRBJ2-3	TGCAGTGCTAGTGAGGACGTGGGCCTAGGGGAGTATTTT	CSASEDVGLGEYF
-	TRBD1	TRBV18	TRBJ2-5	TGTGCCAGCTCACCAAACAGGGGGATGGAGACCCAGTACTTC	CASSPNRGMETQYF
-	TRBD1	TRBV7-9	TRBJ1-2	TGTGCCAGCAGCAAGACAGGGGGACTAAACTATGGCTACACCTTC	CASSKTGGLNYGYTF
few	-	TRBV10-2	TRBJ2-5	TGCGCCAGCGGAACTAGTCCCGACAAAGAGACCCAGTACTTC	CASGTSPDKETQYF
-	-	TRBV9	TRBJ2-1	TGTGCCAGCAGCTCCGAGGAGGGGAGGTACAATGAGCAGTTCTTC	CASSSEEGRYNEQFF
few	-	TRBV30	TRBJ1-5	TGTGCCTGGAGTCCCCGAGGGGGGGATCAGCCCCAGCATTTT	CAWSPRGGDQPQHF
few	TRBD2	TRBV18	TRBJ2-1	TGTGCCAGCTCCCCGGGACTAGCGGGGGACAATGAGCAGTTCTTC	CASSPGLAGDNEQFF
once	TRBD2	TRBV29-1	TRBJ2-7	TGCAGCGTTGAAGCCGGGAGGGCCTACGAGCAGTACTTC	CSVEAGRAYEQYF
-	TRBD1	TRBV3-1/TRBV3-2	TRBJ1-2	TGTGCCAGCAGCCATCAAACCGGGACAGGGAACTATGGCTACACCTTC	CASSHQTGTGNYGYTF
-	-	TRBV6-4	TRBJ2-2	TGTGCCAGCAGTGAGGGGGCCGACACCGGGGAGCTGTTTTTT	CASSEGADTGELFF
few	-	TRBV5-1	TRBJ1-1	TGCGCCAGCAAAAGGGGACATGAGAACACTGAAGCTTTCTTT	CASKRGHENTEAFF
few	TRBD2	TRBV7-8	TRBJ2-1	TGTGCCAGCAGCCTTACCGGGACTAGACTCAATGAGCAGTTCTTC	CASSLTGTRLNEQFF
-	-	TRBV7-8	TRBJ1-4	TGTGCCAGCAGCTTAGGGACAGTCAATGAAAAACTGTTTTTT	CASSLGTVNEKLFF
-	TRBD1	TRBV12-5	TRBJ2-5	TGTGCTAGTGGACCCGGACAGGGGGCAGAGACCCAGTACTTC	CASGPGQGAETQYF
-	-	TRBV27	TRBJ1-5	TGTGCCAGCAGGGAGGGCCGAGGCAATCAGCCCCAGCATTTT	CASREGRGNQPQHF
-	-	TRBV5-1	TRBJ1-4	TGCGCCAGCAGGGCGGCAACTAATGAAAAACTGTTTTTT	CASRAATNEKLFF
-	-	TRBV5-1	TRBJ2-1	TGCGCCAGCAGCCCAGGGGGGACTAGGGCAGTGCAGTTCTTC	CASSPGGTRAVQFF
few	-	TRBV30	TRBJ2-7	TGTGCCTGGAGCCCGACAGACCGTTTCTACGAGCAGTACTTC	CAWSPTDRFYEQYF
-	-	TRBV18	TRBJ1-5	TGTGCCAGCTCTTCCCGTAAGGGGAATCAGCCCCAGCATTTT	CASSSRKGNQPQHF
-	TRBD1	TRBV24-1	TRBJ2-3	TGTGCCACCAGTGACGCCGGACAGGGTGGGGGCACAGATACGCAGTATTTT	CATSDAGQGGGTDTQYF
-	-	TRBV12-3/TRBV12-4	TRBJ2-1	TGTGCCAGCAGTCAAGGAGGTAGGGAGCAGTTCTTC	CASSQGGREQFF
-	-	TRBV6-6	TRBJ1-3	TGTGCCAGCAGTCCCCGAGGGTTGAACACCATATATTTT	CASSPRGLNTIYF
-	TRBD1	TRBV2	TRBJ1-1	TGTGCCAGCAGCGGGACAGAATATGAAGCTTTCTTT	CASSGTEYEAFF
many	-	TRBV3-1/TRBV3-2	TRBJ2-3	TGTGCCAGCAGCCAAATGAGTCGGGATACGCAGTATTTT	CASSQMSRDTQYF
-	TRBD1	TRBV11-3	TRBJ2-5	TGTGCCAGCAGCCCAGGACAGGGGGCAGGTGGAGAGACCCAGTACTTC	CASSPGQGAGGETQYF
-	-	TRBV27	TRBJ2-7	TGTGCCAGCAGTTTATTGGGACAAAACCCCTACGAGCAGTACTTC	CASSLLGQNPYEQYF
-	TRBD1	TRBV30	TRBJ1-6	TGTGCCTGGAGTTTGGGACAGGGAAATTCACCCCTCCACTTT	CAWSLGQGNSPLHF
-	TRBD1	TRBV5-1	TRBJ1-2	TGCGCCAGCAGCTTGGGGGGACAGTCTGACTCCTCCAACTTC	CASSLGGQSDSSNF
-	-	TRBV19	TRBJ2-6	TGTGCCAGTAGTATCGGGGGCGGGAGCTCTGGGGCCAACGTCCTGACTTTC	CASSIGGGSSGANVLTF
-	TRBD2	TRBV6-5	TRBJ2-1	TGTGCCAGCAGATCGGGACTAGGAGGTCTTGAGCAGTTCTTC	CASRSGLGGLEQFF
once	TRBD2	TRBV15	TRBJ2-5	TGTGCCACCAGCAGAGAACCGGGACTAGCGGGAGTATCGGGAGAGACCCAGTACTTC	CATSREPGLAGVSGETQYF
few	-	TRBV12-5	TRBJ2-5	TGTGCTAGCATACGGGCTGGACTCCGGGAGACCCAGTACTTC	CASIRAGLRETQYF
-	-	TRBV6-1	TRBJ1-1	TGTGCCAGCAGTGAAGCAGTCGTCGGGGGGCGCGGTGGATTTAGGACTGAAGCTTTCTTT	CASSEAVVGGRGGFRTEAFF
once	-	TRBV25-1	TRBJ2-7	TGTGCCAGCAGTGAATCGGGACACCTTTACGAGCAGTACTTC	CASSESGHLYEQYF
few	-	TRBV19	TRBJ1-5	TGTGCCAGTTCCCTACAGAGTATTAATCAGCCCCAGCATTTT	CASSLQSINQPQHF